This note documents a single T cell receptor beta chain sequence. The data are from a study of blood T cell repertoires in COVID-19. TCRdb keeps only in-frame clones here, not all; method: immunoSEQ multiplex PCR. The sample consists of 200,000 or so clones, 75% to 85% of them appearing once. CDR1 is LGHDT and CDR2 is YNNKEL in the germline V gene (reference sequence). V trimming: 0 bases; J trimming: 2 bases; junction bases outside the gene matches: 3. The CDR3 is 16 residues long. The source is an elderly woman with COVID-19, enrolled during active disease. V is TRBV3-1 (or the pseudogene TRBV3-2) and J is TRBJ1-5; 8 nucleotides align to TRBD1. Sequenced input: peripheral blood. In DNA, the CDR3 is TGTGCCAGCAGCCAAGATGCACAGGGGGGCAATCAGCCCCAGCATTTT. Encoded protein: CASSQDAQGGNQPQHF.